The 30 T cell receptor beta chains listed next were all sequenced from one sample in a study of blood T cells in healthy people across ages. Then a second PCR, running roughly 7 to 11 cycles, was carried out with a sample-barcoded 5' primer and a J-beta primer mix. TCRdb redid the calling of the 5' RACE reads with MiXCR, one entry per CDR3 protein. The profile shows some 1,800,000 distinct CDR3 sequences, 39% of them singletons. Input material: blood. The receptors stem from a human donor in good health.

This clonotype was counted only a few times. The chain uses TRBV7-2 and TRBJ1-5; D is perhaps TRBD1 (6 bases). CDR3 length equals 16 residues. In germline, CDR1 is SGHTA, CDR2 FQGNSA. V was shortened by 4 bases and J by 0 bases, with 13 bases between the two germline ends. The CDR3 sequence is CASSSDSYYSNQPQHF. Written as DNA, the CDR3 is TGTGCCAGCAGCTCGGACAGTTATTATAGCAATCAGCCCCAGCATTTT.

The rearrangement uses TRBV25-1 and TRBJ1-2; 10 bases fit TRBD1. CDR1 and CDR2 (germline): MGHDK, SYGVNS. The ends lost 0 bases at V and 8 bases at J; junction bases unmatched: 9. CDR3 length: 16 amino acids. CDR3 loop: CASSEYFETGGLGYTF. CDR3 coding DNA: TGTGCCAGCAGTGAATATTTCGAGACAGGGGGCCTCGGCTACACCTTC.

For this clonotype: At one of its ends the junction is not consistent with the germline gene, which may arise from a read error. This chain joins TRBV7-3 and TRBJ2-3; 9 bases line up with TRBD1. From germline, CDR1 is SGHTA and CDR2 FQGTGA. The length of the CDR3 is 14 residues. The CDR3: CASRPGQGSDTPYF. The CDR3 DNA is TGTGCCAGCAGGCCGGGACAGGGATCGGATACGCCGTATTTT.

The rearrangement joins TRBV28 to TRBJ1-1, with D unclear. The V end lost 4 bases, the J end lost 0 bases, and 15 bases lay between the germline ends. Looked up from germline, CDR1 is MDHEN and CDR2 is SYDVKM. CDR3 length: 16 amino acids. The CDR3: CASSSPRTELNTEAFF. CDR3 DNA sequence: TGTGCCAGCAGTTCCCCCAGGACGGAATTGAACACTGAAGCTTTCTTT.

This clonotype was detected ten times or more. The rearrangement joins TRBV20-1 to TRBJ2-4, with 9 bases that match TRBD1. The J call is uncertain, as TRBJ2-7 better fits the DNA end. Germline V lookup: CDR1 DFQATT, CDR2 SNEGSKA (reference sequence). This CDR3 comprises 14 residues. This CDR3 is CSARGGTGPYEQYF. DNA for the CDR3: TGCAGTGCTAGGGGCGGGACAGGGCCCTACGAGCAGTACTTC.

This clonotype appeared a few times. The genes are TRBV24-1 and TRBJ2-3; TRBD1 might be the D (6 bases). Germline-derived CDR1 and CDR2 are KGHDR and SFDVKD. V lost 8 bases and J lost 2, with 19 bases in between. The CDR3 has 16 amino acids. As DNA, the CDR3 is TGTGCCACCACCAAAGGACAGACCCAGGACACAGATACGCAGTATTTT. Translating it yields CATTKGQTQDTDTQYF.

The chain joins TRBV20-1 to TRBJ2-7; TRBD2 matches 11 bases. V lost 0 bases and J lost 2; bases outside the gene matches: 3. There are 15 residues in the CDR3. Germline CDR1 and CDR2: DFQATT and SNEGSKA (reference sequence). This chain's CDR3 is CSARDTSGGTYEQYF. The CDR3 bases are TGCAGTGCTAGAGATACTAGCGGGGGAACCTACGAGCAGTACTTC.

V and J are TRBV18 and TRBJ2-4; D not resolved. The J call is doubtful: the DNA matches TRBJ2-7 better. Germline V lookup: CDR1 KGHSH, CDR2 LQKENI. The CDR3 contains 12 residues. The CDR3 nucleotides are TGTGCCAGCTCGCACCGGGCCTACGAGCAGTACTTC. It yields the protein CASSHRAYEQYF.

The rearrangement joins TRBV28 to TRBJ2-7; possibly TRBD1 for D (6 bases). Germline CDR1 MDHEN, CDR2 SYDVKM. Deletions cut 11 bases from V and 0 bases from J, with 14 bases between. The CDR3 covers 13 residues. The CDR3 region is CAALDRSSYEQYF. The CDR3 coding sequence is TGTGCCGCCTTAGACAGGAGCTCCTACGAGCAGTACTTC. The full variable domain, completed using reference TRBV28 and TRBJ2-7, is DVKVTQSSRYLVKRTGEKVFLECVQDMDHENMFWYRQDPGLGLRLIYFSYDVKMKEKGDIPEGYSVSREKKERFSLILESASTNQTSMYLCAALDRSSYEQYFGPGTRLTVT.

The rearrangement links TRBV11-1 to TRBJ1-2; possibly TRBD1 for D (5 bases). The CDR3 length is 15 residues. In germline, CDR1 is SGHAT, CDR2 FQDESV (reference sequence). Trimming took off 6 bases at V and 0 bases at J, with 14 bases between the two ends. The CDR3 nucleotides are TGTGCCAGCAGTTTCCGAGGACATGCTAACTATGGCTACACCTTC. Translating it yields CASSFRGHANYGYTF.

The rearrangement links TRBV6-5 to TRBJ1-1; 7 bases agree with TRBD1. The germline V gene encodes CDR1 MNHEY and CDR2 SVGAGI. CDR3 length: 17 residues. J was trimmed by 1 base and V by 4 bases; bases with no gene match: 12. The CDR3, as DNA: TGTGCCAGCAGTTCCCGAGGGGGCAGGAGGGGGAACACTGAAGCTTTCTTT. Translation: CASSSRGGRRGNTEAFF.

The V gene is TRBV5-1, the J gene TRBJ1-5; no clear D gene. Trimming took off 0 bases at V and 2 bases at J, with 9 bases between the two ends. Germline CDR1 is SGHRS and CDR2 is YFSETQ. The CDR3 is 15 amino acids. CDR3 nucleotides: TGCGCCAGCAGCTTGGACGACTTTCGCAATCAGCCCCAGCATTTT. This gives the protein CASSLDDFRNQPQHF.

This clonotype came up a few times. The chain employs TRBV5-1 and TRBJ2-5; possibly TRBD1 for D (6 bases). The CDR3 is 12 residues long. V lost 7 bases to trimming and J lost 2 bases, with 9 bases between them. Germline assignment: CDR1 SGHRS and CDR2 YFSETQ. CDR3 in DNA: TGCGCCAGCTACAGGGTACAAGAGACCCAGTACTTC. It yields the protein CASYRVQETQYF.

The rearrangement uses TRBV5-1 and TRBJ2-5; D unclear. The germline gives CDR1 SGHRS, CDR2 YFSETQ. The CDR3 covers 15 residues. Deletions cut 4 bases from V and 7 bases from J, with 20 bases between. The DNA of the CDR3 is TGCGCCAGCAGCCTCGGTCCACAATTCTCGAGGACCCAGTACTTC. Its translation: CASSLGPQFSRTQYF.

The chain links TRBV27 to TRBJ1-4; the match to TRBD1 covers 7 bases. The V gene end was trimmed by 5 bases and the J gene end by 1 base; junction bases not matched to a gene: 4. Germline V gene lookup returns CDR1 MNHEY and CDR2 SMNVEV (reference sequence). CDR3 length: 15 amino acids. As DNA, the CDR3 is TGTGCCAGCAGTATAAGACAGGGAACTAATGAAAAACTGTTTTTT. Protein: CASSIRQGTNEKLFF. The variable domain in full, completed from reference TRBV27 and TRBJ1-4, reads EAQVTQNPRYLITVTGKKLTVTCSQNMNHEYMSWYRQDPGLGLRQIYYSMNVEVTDKGDVPEGYKVSRKEKRNFPLILESPSPNQTSLYFCASSIRQGTNEKLFFGSGTQLSVL.

This clonotype turned up a few times. The chain links TRBV5-5 to TRBJ1-2; D ambiguous. This CDR3 spans 12 amino acids. Trimming took 1 base from V and 8 from J, leaving 9 bases between them. The V gene's germline CDR1 is SGHKS and CDR2 YYEKEE (reference sequence). CDR3 region: CASSLSEWGYTF. The CDR3 coding sequence is TGTGCCAGCAGCTTGTCCGAGTGGGGCTACACCTTC.

The V gene is TRBV29-1, the J gene TRBJ2-3; D remains ambiguous. CDR3 length: 14 amino acids. Germline CDR1 and CDR2: SQVTM and ANQGSEA. Trimming took off 0 bases at V and 1 base at J, with 8 bases between the two ends. The CDR3 nucleotides are TGCAGCGTTGAAGATCAAAAGGGCACAGATACGCAGTATTTT. Amino acids: CSVEDQKGTDTQYF.

J is TRBJ2-4 and V is TRBV29-1; no reliable D call. Germline-derived CDR1 and CDR2 are SQVTM and ANQGSEA. This CDR3 has 13 residues. With 7 bases removed from V and 0 bases from J, the gap between germline ends came to 10 bases. The CDR3, as DNA: TGCAGCGCTACCGCACTAGCCAAAAACATTCAGTACTTC. Translation gives CSATALAKNIQYF.

J is TRBJ1-1 and V is TRBV20-1; 9 positions match TRBD1. This CDR3 has 17 amino acids. Trimming took 1 base from V and 4 from J; bases not matched to a gene: 13. Germline CDR1 and CDR2: DFQATT and SNEGSKA (reference sequence). CDR3 nucleotides: TGCAGTGCTAGAGGCTTCGCCCGGGACAGGGTGAGCACTGAAGCTTTCTTT. Protein: CSARGFARDRVSTEAFF.

This clonotype occurred many times. This chain joins TRBV5-1 and TRBJ1-5; tentative D call: TRBD1 (6 bases). The germline gives CDR1 SGHRS, CDR2 YFSETQ. Between the trimmed V and J ends, which lost 1 base and 4 bases, there was a span of 12 bases. The CDR3 spans 15 residues. CDR3 loop: CASSLTGGGNQPQHF. In DNA form, the CDR3 reads TGCGCCAGCAGCTTGACTGGGGGCGGGAATCAGCCCCAGCATTTT.

The chain is built from TRBV4-2 and TRBJ1-1; 7 nucleotides align to TRBD1. CDR3 length: 15 residues. Germline V lookup: CDR1 LGHNA, CDR2 YNFKEQ. After removal of 5 bases from V and 7 bases from J, the junction contained 13 bases not matched to a gene. The CDR3 DNA follows: TGTGCCAGCAGCTACTCGGAGGGGGCGGCTATTGAAGCTTTCTTT. Its protein is CASSYSEGAAIEAFF.

V and J are TRBV10-3 and TRBJ2-1; possible D gene TRBD1, 5 bases. The CDR3 has 12 residues. V lost 2 bases to trimming and J lost 10 bases, with 9 bases between them. CDR1 and CDR2 from the germline V gene are ENHRY and SYGVKD. CDR3 sequence: CAISEQGREQFF. The CDR3 coding sequence is TGTGCCATCAGTGAGCAGGGTCGGGAGCAGTTCTTC.

The chain employs TRBV20-1 and TRBJ1-4; TRBD1 matches at 7 bases. The CDR3 spans 13 residues. Germline V CDR1 and CDR2: DFQATT, SNEGSKA (reference sequence). The J segment lost 10 bases and the V segment lost 0 bases, leaving 5 bases of the junction unmatched. The CDR3 DNA is TGCAGTGCTAGAGAGGGACAGTCGGGAAAACTGTTTTTT. It translates to CSAREGQSGKLFF.

This clonotype was observed a few times. J is TRBJ2-5 and V is TRBV28; TRBD2 matches at 7 bases. Per the germline V gene, CDR1 is MDHEN and CDR2 is SYDVKM. This CDR3 contains 15 residues. Losses at the gene ends were 5 bases for V and 3 bases for J; bases not matched to a gene: 9. The CDR3 protein is CASSGPGTTEETQYF. The DNA for the CDR3 is TGTGCCAGCAGTGGACCCGGGACTACAGAAGAGACCCAGTACTTC.

This clonotype has just a few counts. The gene calls are TRBV12-3 or TRBV12-4 and TRBJ1-6, with D perhaps TRBD1 (5 bases). Trimming shortened V by 5 bases and J by 10 bases, and 18 bases separated the two germline ends. CDR3 length equals 15 residues. The CDR3 here is CASSPGTGVGSPLHF. The CDR3, as DNA: TGTGCCAGCAGTCCGGGGACGGGGGTTGGCTCACCCCTCCACTTT.

This clonotype was found a few times. The V gene is TRBV4-1, the J gene TRBJ2-5, with TRBD2 matching over 7 bases. The ends lost 8 bases at V and 3 bases at J; junction bases unmatched: 6. There are 13 residues in the CDR3. Germline lookup yields CDR1 MGHRA and CDR2 YSYEKL. CDR3 amino acids: CASSASGEETQYF. The CDR3 region has the DNA TGCGCCAGCTCCGCCAGCGGGGAAGAGACCCAGTACTTC.

A few counts support this clonotype. The chain employs TRBV20-1 and TRBJ2-6, with D perhaps matching TRBD1 or TRBD2 (6 bases each). Trimming removed 3 bases from V and 1 base from J, with 13 bases in between. CDR3 length equals 16 residues. The germline CDR1 and CDR2 sequences are DFQATT and SNEGSKA (reference sequence). CDR3 protein: CSASRGRLSGANVLTF. The CDR3 coding sequence is TGCAGTGCTAGTCGGGGGCGGCTTTCTGGGGCCAACGTCCTGACTTTC.

The V and J genes are TRBV7-3 and TRBJ2-1, with D perhaps TRBD1 or TRBD2 (6 bases each). V lost 5 bases, J lost 8 bases, and 19 bases lay in between. Germline CDR1 SGHTA, CDR2 FQGTGA. The CDR3 consists of 15 residues. CDR3 coding DNA: TGTGCCAGCAGCCCATACGGGGGACAAGTGGATGAGCAGTTCTTC. Its translation: CASSPYGGQVDEQFF.

V gene TRBV4-3 combines with J gene TRBJ1-1; D is possibly TRBD1 (5 bases). From germline, CDR1 is LGHNA and CDR2 YSLEER. The CDR3 extends over 14 amino acids. Trimming cost V 3 bases and J 4 bases, with 12 bases left between them. CDR3 nucleotides: TGCGCCAGCAGCCAGATCAGGGCGGGCACTGAAGCTTTCTTT. Translated, it gives CASSQIRAGTEAFF.

This clonotype has just a few counts. This sequence joins TRBV6-5 and TRBJ2-1; D is possibly TRBD2 (5 bases). CDR3 length: 14 residues. Germline V gene data show CDR1 as MNHEY and CDR2 as SVGAGI. The V and J ends lost 2 bases and 7 bases respectively, with 12 bases between them. As DNA, the CDR3 is TGTGCCAGCAGTTACCGGGGTTCGGTGAATGAGCAGTTCTTC. Amino acids: CASSYRGSVNEQFF.